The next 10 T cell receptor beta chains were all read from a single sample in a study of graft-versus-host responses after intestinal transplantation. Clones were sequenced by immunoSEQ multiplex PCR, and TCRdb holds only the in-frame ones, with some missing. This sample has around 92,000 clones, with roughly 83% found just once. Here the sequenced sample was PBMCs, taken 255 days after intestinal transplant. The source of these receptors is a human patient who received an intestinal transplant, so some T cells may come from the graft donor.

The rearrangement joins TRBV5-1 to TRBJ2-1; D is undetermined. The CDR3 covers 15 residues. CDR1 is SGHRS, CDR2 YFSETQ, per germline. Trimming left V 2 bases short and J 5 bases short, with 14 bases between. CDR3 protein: CASSLGSQPDNEQFF. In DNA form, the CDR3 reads TGCGCCAGCAGCTTAGGGTCCCAACCGGACAATGAGCAGTTCTTC.

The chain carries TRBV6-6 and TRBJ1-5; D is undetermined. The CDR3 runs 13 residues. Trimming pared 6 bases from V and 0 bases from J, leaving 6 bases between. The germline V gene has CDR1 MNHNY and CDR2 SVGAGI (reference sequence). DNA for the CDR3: TGTGCCAGCAGCCCCATTAGCAATCAGCCCCAGCATTTT. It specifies CASSPISNQPQHF.

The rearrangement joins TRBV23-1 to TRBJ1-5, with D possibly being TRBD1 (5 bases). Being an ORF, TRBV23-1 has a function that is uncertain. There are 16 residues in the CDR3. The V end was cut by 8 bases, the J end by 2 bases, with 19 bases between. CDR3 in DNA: TGCGCCAGCGGGGGGTTGGGGCAGGGTGGCAATCAGCCCCAGCATTTT. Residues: CASGGLGQGGNQPQHF.

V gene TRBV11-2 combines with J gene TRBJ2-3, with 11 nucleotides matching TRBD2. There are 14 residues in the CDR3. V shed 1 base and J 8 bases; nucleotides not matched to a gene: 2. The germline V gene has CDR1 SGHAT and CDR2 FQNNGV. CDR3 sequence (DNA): TGTGCCAGCAGCTTAGTACTAGCGGGAGTTACGCAGTATTTT. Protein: CASSLVLAGVTQYF.

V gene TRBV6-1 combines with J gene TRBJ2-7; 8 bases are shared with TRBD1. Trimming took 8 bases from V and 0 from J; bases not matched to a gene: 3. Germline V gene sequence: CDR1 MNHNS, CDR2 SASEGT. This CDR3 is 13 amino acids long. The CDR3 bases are TGTGCCAGCGGACAGGGTAGCTCCTACGAGCAGTACGTC. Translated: CASGQGSSYEQYV.

CDR3 coding DNA: TGTGCCAGCAGGGACAGACTAGCGGGGGTGCAAGAGACCCAGTACTTC. Residues: CASRDRLAGVQETQYF. This chain links TRBV2 with TRBJ2-5; the match to TRBD2 covers 12 bases. The V segment lost 6 bases and the J segment 2 bases; nucleotides outside the gene matches: 7. CDR3 length equals 16 residues. The germline V gene encodes CDR1 SNHLY and CDR2 FYNNEI. The variable domain in full, completed from reference TRBV2 and TRBJ2-5, reads EPEVTQTPSHQVTQMGQEVILRCVPISNHLYFYWYRQILGQKVEFLVSFYNNEISEKSEIFDDQFSVERPDGSNFTLKIRSTKLEDSAMYFCASRDRLAGVQETQYFGPGTRLLVL.

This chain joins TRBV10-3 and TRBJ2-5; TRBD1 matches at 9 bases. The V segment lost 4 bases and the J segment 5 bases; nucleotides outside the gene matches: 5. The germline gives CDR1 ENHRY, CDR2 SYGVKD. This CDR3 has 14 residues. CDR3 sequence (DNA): TGTGCCATCAGTGCGGGGACAGGGATTGAGACCCAGTACTTC. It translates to CAISAGTGIETQYF.

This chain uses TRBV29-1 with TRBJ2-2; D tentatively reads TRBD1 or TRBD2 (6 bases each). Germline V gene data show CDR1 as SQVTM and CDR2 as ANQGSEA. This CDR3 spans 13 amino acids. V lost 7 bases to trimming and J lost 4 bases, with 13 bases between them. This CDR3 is CSAFGGGTGELFF. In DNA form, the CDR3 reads TGCAGCGCCTTCGGGGGCGGCACCGGGGAGCTGTTTTTT.

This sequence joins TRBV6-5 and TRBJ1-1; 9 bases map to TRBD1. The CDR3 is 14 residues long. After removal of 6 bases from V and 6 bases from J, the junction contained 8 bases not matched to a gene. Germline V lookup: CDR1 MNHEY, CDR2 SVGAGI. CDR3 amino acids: CASRGGQGRAEAFF. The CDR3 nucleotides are TGTGCCAGCAGAGGGGGACAGGGTAGGGCTGAAGCTTTCTTT.

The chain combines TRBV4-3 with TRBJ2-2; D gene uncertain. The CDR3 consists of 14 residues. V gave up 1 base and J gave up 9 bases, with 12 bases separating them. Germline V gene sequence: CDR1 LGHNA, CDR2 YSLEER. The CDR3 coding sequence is TGCGCCAGCAGCCAAGGCCTTAGCATAAGGGAGCTGTTTTTT. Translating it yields CASSQGLSIRELFF.